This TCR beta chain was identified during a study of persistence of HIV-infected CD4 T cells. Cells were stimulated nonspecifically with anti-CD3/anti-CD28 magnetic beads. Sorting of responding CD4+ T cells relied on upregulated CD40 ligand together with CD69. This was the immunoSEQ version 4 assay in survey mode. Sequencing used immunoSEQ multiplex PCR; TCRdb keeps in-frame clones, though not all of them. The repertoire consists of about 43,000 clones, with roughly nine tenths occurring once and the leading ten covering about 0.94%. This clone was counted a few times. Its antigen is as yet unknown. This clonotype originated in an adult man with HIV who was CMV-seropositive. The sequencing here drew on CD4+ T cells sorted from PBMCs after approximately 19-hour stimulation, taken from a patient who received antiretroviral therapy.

The CDR3 sequence is CASREGNTEAFF. In DNA, the CDR3 is TGCGCCAGCAGAGAGGGGAACACTGAAGCTTTCTTT. The chain combines TRBV10-2 with TRBJ1-1; D remains unclear. This CDR3 is built from 12 residues. The germline CDR1 and CDR2 sequences are WSHSY and SAAADI. Deletions cut 6 bases from V and 1 base from J, with 6 bases between.